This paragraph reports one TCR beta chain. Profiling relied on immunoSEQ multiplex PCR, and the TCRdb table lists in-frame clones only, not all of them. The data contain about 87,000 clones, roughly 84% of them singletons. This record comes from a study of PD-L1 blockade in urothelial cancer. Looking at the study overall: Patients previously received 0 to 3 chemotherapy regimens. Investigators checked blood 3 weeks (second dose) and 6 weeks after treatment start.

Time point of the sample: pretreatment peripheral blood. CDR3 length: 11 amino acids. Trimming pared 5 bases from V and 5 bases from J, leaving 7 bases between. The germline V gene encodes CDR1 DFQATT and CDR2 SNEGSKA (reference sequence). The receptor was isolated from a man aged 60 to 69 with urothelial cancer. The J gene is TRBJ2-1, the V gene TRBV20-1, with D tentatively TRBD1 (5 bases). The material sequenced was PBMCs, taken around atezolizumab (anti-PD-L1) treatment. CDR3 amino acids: CSAHRNNEQFF. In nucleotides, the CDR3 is TGCAGTGCTCACAGGAACAATGAGCAGTTCTTC.